Described below is a single TCR beta chain sequence and its context. The junction shows a germline mismatch at one end, possibly a read error. TCRdb passed the RT-PCR reads through MiXCR, listing each CDR3 protein once. The sample holds 550,000 to 750,000 distinct CDR3 sequences, 12% to 15% seen once. This TCR came from a female donor in good health, serving as a healthy control. Sequenced sample: memory CD4+ T cells from blood.

CDR3 protein: CASSFLIKRENTDTQYF. The CDR3 bases are TGTGCTAGCAGTTTCCTAATAAAGCGGGAGAATACAGATACGCAGTATTTT. This sequence joins TRBV28 and TRBJ2-3; TRBD2 matches at 8 bases. CDR3 length: 17 residues. Per the germline V gene, CDR1 is MDHEN and CDR2 is SYDVKM.